A selection of T cell receptor beta chains follows, all from one sample in a study of T cell repertoires in cytomegalovirus infection. From the reads, TCRdb called clonotypes with MiXCR, one entry per CDR3 protein. The sample lists roughly 720,000 distinct CDR3 sequences, 35% to 45% occurring once. Sequenced input: PBMCs. These receptors came from a human donor in good health (CMV status not recorded). Some clones in this sample may be carry-over from other donors' samples. Both conserved end residues are part of each CDR3. The D gene is left open where the match is weak. Clone size is shown for a subset of rows, as once, few, many or a class of expanded clone.

DNA: TGTGCCAGACGAGGCCGAGACCCGATCATCTTC
CDR3: CARRGRDPIIF
V: TRBV19
size: few
J: TRBJ2-5
D: NA

DNA: TGTGCCACCAGCAGATGGGACAGGGATTCCCCAGGGCAGTATTTT
CDR3: CATSRWDRDSPGQYF
V: TRBV15
size: few
J: TRBJ2-3
D: TRBD1

DNA: TGTGCCAGCATCCCCCCGGGGGAATCCGGCTACACCTTC
CDR3: CASIPPGESGYTF
V: TRBV28
size: NA
J: TRBJ1-2
D: NA

DNA: TGTGCCAGTAGCGCGGGGACGGGGCCCTCCTACGAGCAGTACTTC
CDR3: CASSAGTGPSYEQYF
V: TRBV19
size: NA
J: TRBJ2-7
D: NA

DNA: TGTGCCAGCAGCCAAGCTTGGACTAGCGGGGTTTCAGATACGCAGTATTTT
CDR3: CASSQAWTSGVSDTQYF
V: TRBV14
size: few
J: TRBJ2-3
D: TRBD2

DNA: TGTGCCAGCAGCTTCCTCGGGGGGAGGAACACCGGGGAGCTGTTTTTT
CDR3: CASSFLGGRNTGELFF
V: TRBV7-3
size: NA
J: TRBJ2-2
D: TRBD2

DNA: TGTGCCAGCAGCCCATATCGGGGGGAGGACTACTCTGGAAACACCATATATTTT
CDR3: CASSPYRGEDYSGNTIYF
V: TRBV3-1
size: NA
J: TRBJ1-3
D: NA

DNA: TGCGCCAGCAGCCGACAGGGTTTGCCAACCTACGAGCAGTACTTC
CDR3: CASSRQGLPTYEQYF
V: TRBV5-1
size: few
J: TRBJ2-7
D: TRBD1

DNA: TGTGCCAGCAGCTTAAGGACTGAGGGGTACAATGAGCAGTTCTTC
CDR3: CASSLRTEGYNEQFF
V: TRBV7-8
size: NA
J: TRBJ2-1
D: NA

DNA: TGTGCCAGCAGCCCCCGGGAAGACCCGGCAGATACGCAGTATTTT
CDR3: CASSPREDPADTQYF
V: TRBV7-9
size: NA
J: TRBJ2-3
D: NA

DNA: TGCGCCAGCAGCCAAGTCCCTCAGGGGGCGGGCAATCAGCCCCAGCATTTT
CDR3: CASSQVPQGAGNQPQHF
V: TRBV4-1
size: few
J: TRBJ1-5
D: TRBD1

DNA: TGTGCCAGCAGTGAAGCGCTTCAGGGGCCAGGGCGTACAGCTTTCTTT
CDR3: CASSEALQGPGRTAFF
V: TRBV6-1
size: few
J: TRBJ1-1
D: NA

DNA: TGTGCCAGCAGCTTAAGGGTAATAGCGGGAGGGCCTGCAAATGAGCAGTTCTTC
CDR3: CASSLRVIAGGPANEQFF
V: TRBV7-6
size: NA
J: TRBJ2-1
D: TRBD2

DNA: TGTGCCAGCAGTTACGGCGCAGTGGAATCGGCAGGGGGCGGCTACACCTTC
CDR3: CASSYGAVESAGGGYTF
V: TRBV6-8
size: NA
J: TRBJ1-2
D: TRBD1

DNA: TGTACCAGCAGTCATTTCGGGACGGTGGCGCCGAGCTCCTACAATGAGCAGTTCTTC
CDR3: CTSSHFGTVAPSSYNEQFF
V: TRBV2
size: NA
J: TRBJ2-1
D: NA

DNA: TGTGCCAGCAGCTTAGAGACTAGCGGGGGGAGGTCCTACGAGCAGTACTTC
CDR3: CASSLETSGGRSYEQYF
V: TRBV7-6
size: many
J: TRBJ2-7
D: TRBD2

DNA: TGTGCCAGCAGTTTATTCTTTGGGGGAGGATTCGAGCAGTACTTC
CDR3: CASSLFFGGGFEQYF
V: TRBV27
size: NA
J: TRBJ2-7
D: NA

DNA: TGTGCCAGCAGCCGTAATTTAGGGGGGACTGAAGCTTTCTTT
CDR3: CASSRNLGGTEAFF
V: TRBV14
size: few
J: TRBJ1-1
D: NA

DNA: TGTGCCAGCGCCGACTTACACTCCTACGAGCAGTACTTC
CDR3: CASADLHSYEQYF
V: TRBV7-2
size: few
J: TRBJ2-7
D: NA

DNA: TGTGCCAGCAGTTTATCCGGACTGAAGAACACTGAAGCTTTCTTT
CDR3: CASSLSGLKNTEAFF
V: TRBV28
size: NA
J: TRBJ1-1
D: NA

DNA: TGTGCCAGCAGTTCCGGGGGTAGCAATCAGCCCCAGCATTTT
CDR3: CASSSGGSNQPQHF
V: TRBV28
size: many
J: TRBJ1-5
D: NA

DNA: TGCAGCGTTGACTTTGTAGGAGTTCATGGCTACACCTTC
CDR3: CSVDFVGVHGYTF
V: TRBV29-1
size: NA
J: TRBJ1-2
D: NA

DNA: TGTGCCAGCAGCGCCTCGGAGGGAGCCACCGGGGAGCTGTTTTTT
CDR3: CASSASEGATGELFF
V: TRBV7-4
size: few
J: TRBJ2-2
D: NA

DNA: TGTGCCAGCAGCACCTACGGGACAGGGGGCGGCGAGCAGTACTTC
CDR3: CASSTYGTGGGEQYF
V: TRBV7-9
size: NA
J: TRBJ2-7
D: TRBD1

DNA: TGTGCCAGCACCTCAACGAATCAGCCCCAGCATTTT
CDR3: CASTSTNQPQHF
V: TRBV28
size: NA
J: TRBJ1-5
D: NA

DNA: TGTGCCAGCAGTTACCGGGGGGCGAGTACCGGGGAGCTGTTTTTT
CDR3: CASSYRGASTGELFF
V: TRBV6-5
size: few
J: TRBJ2-2
D: NA

DNA: TGTGCCAGCAGATCCGGGCCCGCACCCCTCCACTTT
CDR3: CASRSGPAPLHF
V: TRBV25-1
size: few
J: TRBJ1-6
D: NA

DNA: TGTGCCACCAGCAGAGATGGAGGCAGGCGGTTCAATTCACCCCTCCACTTT
CDR3: CATSRDGGRRFNSPLHF
V: TRBV15
size: few
J: TRBJ1-6
D: NA

DNA: TGTGCCAGCAGCCCCACTAGTCAGACGCAGTATTTT
CDR3: CASSPTSQTQYF
V: TRBV3-1
size: NA
J: TRBJ2-3
D: NA

DNA: TGTGCCAGCAGTTTTGACAGGGGGTCGGGGCAGTACTTC
CDR3: CASSFDRGSGQYF
V: TRBV12-3/TRBV12-4
size: NA
J: TRBJ2-7
D: TRBD1

DNA: TGTGCCAGCAGCTTAGCCGGCGGTGGGGGACTACTCTACAATGAGCAGTTCTTC
CDR3: CASSLAGGGGLLYNEQFF
V: TRBV7-2
size: NA
J: TRBJ2-1
D: TRBD2

DNA: TGTGCCAGTAGGGGTCCGGGCCTTTATCAGCCCCAGCATTTT
CDR3: CASRGPGLYQPQHF
V: TRBV28
size: NA
J: TRBJ1-5
D: NA

DNA: TGTGCCAGTAGTATAGCTAGCGGACGCACAGATACGCAGTATTTT
CDR3: CASSIASGRTDTQYF
V: TRBV19
size: NA
J: TRBJ2-3
D: TRBD2

DNA: TGCGCCAGCAGCCTGGGACTAGCGGGGGACCTCTCCTACACCGGGGAGCTGTTTTTT
CDR3: CASSLGLAGDLSYTGELFF
V: TRBV4-3
size: once
J: TRBJ2-2
D: TRBD2

DNA: TGTGCTAGCAGCTTAGCACACGGCAGGGAAGAGACCCAGTACTTC
CDR3: CASSLAHGREETQYF
V: TRBV7-6
size: few
J: TRBJ2-5
D: NA

DNA: TGTGCCAGTAGTATATTAGGGAACTCTGGGGCCAACGTCCTGACTTTC
CDR3: CASSILGNSGANVLTF
V: TRBV19
size: NA
J: TRBJ2-6
D: NA

DNA: TGTGCCAGCAGCCTCTCAAAGGGGCACACTGAAGCTTTCTTT
CDR3: CASSLSKGHTEAFF
V: TRBV7-2
size: NA
J: TRBJ1-1
D: NA

DNA: TGTGCCAGCAGTTGGGGACGGAATAATTCACCCCTCCACTTT
CDR3: CASSWGRNNSPLHF
V: TRBV6-2/TRBV6-3
size: NA
J: TRBJ1-6
D: NA

DNA: TGTGCCACTAGGGACTACCAGGGATTGACGGAGACCCAGTACTTC
CDR3: CATRDYQGLTETQYF
V: TRBV10-3
size: many
J: TRBJ2-5
D: TRBD2

DNA: TGTGCCAGCTCACCAGGGGGACTAGCGGGAGGGCCTGACTACAATGAGCAGTTCTTC
CDR3: CASSPGGLAGGPDYNEQFF
V: TRBV18
size: few
J: TRBJ2-1
D: TRBD2

DNA: TGTGCCAGCAGCTTAGGACAGTATGGCTACACCTTC
CDR3: CASSLGQYGYTF
V: TRBV7-2
size: many
J: TRBJ1-2
D: NA

DNA: TGTGCCAGCAGCCAAGGAGGGGGATATAGCAATCAGCCCCAGCATTTT
CDR3: CASSQGGGYSNQPQHF
V: TRBV11-2
size: many
J: TRBJ1-5
D: NA